This T cell receptor beta chain was captured by sequencing in a study of T cells in Graves' hyperthyroidism and ophthalmopathy. Study overall: Peripheral blood was secured at the point of initial diagnosis, before any treatment.

The study based diagnoses on clinical symptoms, serum thyroxine and TRAb, thyroid ultrasound and orbital computed tomography. The source of the PBMCs was 8.5 to 10 ml of fresh peripheral blood. Amplification of TCR beta CDR3 regions used RNA as the template. TCR CDR3 underwent first-round RT-PCR with the HTBI primer set. MiXCR was run by TCRdb on the multiplex PCR reads, yielding one entry per CDR3 protein. The data contain roughly 550,000 distinct CDR3 sequences, about 16% of them seen just once; the ten biggest clones take up 25% to 30%. The V and J ends lost 1 base and 3 bases respectively, with 6 bases between them. CDR3 length equals 13 residues. Germline values: CDR1 SNHLY, CDR2 FYNNEI. Whole-study findings and limits: Separation of ophthalmopathy from stable hyperthyroidism was achieved by a 13 V-J model.

This clonotype has a count of ten or more. Its antigen is unidentified. The V call is TRBV2, the J call TRBJ1-1; D gene uncertain. Sequenced sample: blood. The TCR sequence derives from a woman aged 30 to 39 with Graves' ophthalmopathy. CDR3 region: CASSEGTYTEAFF. The CDR3, as DNA: TGTGCCAGCAGTGAAGGGACCTACACTGAAGCTTTCTTT.